Following are 9 T cell receptor beta chains from one sample sequenced in a study of T cells in localized non-small cell lung cancer. TCRdb keeps only in-frame clones here, not all; method: immunoSEQ multiplex PCR. The sample has some 2,000 clones, roughly 25% seen once. This material consisted of lung tumor tissue, taken before any cancer treatment. These receptors were obtained from a woman aged 35 to 69 with stage III lung adenocarcinoma.

The genes are TRBV10-3 and TRBJ2-7, with 9 bases that match TRBD2. CDR1 and CDR2 from the germline V gene are ENHRY and SYGVKD. This CDR3 is built from 18 residues. V lost 2 bases, J lost 1 base, and 12 bases stayed unmatched. CDR3 in amino acids: CAISERGSGGPESYEQYF. DNA for the CDR3: TGTGCCATCAGTGAGAGGGGAAGCGGGGGGCCCGAATCCTACGAGCAGTACTTC.

Judged by abundance, this clone is large. The V and J genes are TRBV28 and TRBJ2-5, with D hard to call. CDR3 length equals 12 residues. The V gene lost 5 bases and the J gene lost 5 bases, with 9 bases spanning the gap. Per the germline V gene, CDR1 is MDHEN and CDR2 is SYDVKM. CDR3 DNA sequence: TGTGCCAGCAGTCCGGCCGTGGAGACCCAGTACTTC. Translating it yields CASSPAVETQYF.

This rearrangement joins TRBV19 to TRBJ1-1, with no clear D. Trimming removed 6 bases at V and 5 bases at J, with 7 bases between. Germline lookup yields CDR1 LNHDA and CDR2 SQIVND (reference sequence). The CDR3 sequence is 11 residues long. The CDR3 spells CASRAFTEAFF. CDR3 DNA: TGTGCCAGTAGGGCCTTTACTGAAGCTTTCTTT.

This clone was counted between two and nine times. The chain carries TRBV5-1 and TRBJ2-5; the D is unclear. There are 14 residues in the CDR3. Trimming took 0 bases from V and 8 from J, leaving 14 bases between them. Germline V gives CDR1 SGHRS, CDR2 YFSETQ. The CDR3 nucleotides are TGCGCCAGCAGCTTGGCTCTAGAACTGACAACCCAGTACTTC. As protein: CASSLALELTTQYF.

Here the CDR3 DNA reads TGTGCCAGCAGTTTATGGGGGGCGCGGACTGAAGCTTTCTTT. It is translated as CASSLWGARTEAFF. This chain links TRBV28 with TRBJ1-1, with D possibly TRBD1 on 6 matching bases. Germline CDR1 reads MDHEN; CDR2 reads SYDVKM. The V and J ends lost 0 bases and 5 bases respectively, with 10 bases between them. The CDR3 has 14 residues. The entire variable domain, with the rest obtained from reference TRBV28 and TRBJ1-1, is as follows: DVKVTQSSRYLVKRTGEKVFLECVQDMDHENMFWYRQDPGLGLRLIYFSYDVKMKEKGDIPEGYSVSREKKERFSLILESASTNQTSMYLCASSLWGARTEAFFGQGTRLTVV.

This rearrangement joins TRBV6-8 to TRBJ1-2; the D is unclear. CDR3 length: 15 residues. CDR1 and CDR2 (germline): MNHGY, SAAAGT. V dropped 2 bases and J dropped 3 bases, with 13 bases sitting between them. The CDR3 sequence: CASSYRTVSHYGYTF. The CDR3 DNA reads as TGTGCCAGCAGTTACCGGACGGTCTCCCACTATGGCTACACCTTC.

The V gene is TRBV9, the J gene TRBJ2-7; D is undetermined. Deletions cut 4 bases from V and 5 bases from J, with 10 bases between. The V gene's germline CDR1 is SGDLS and CDR2 YYNGEE. The CDR3 runs to 12 residues. The CDR3 region has the DNA TGTGCCAGCAGCTTACGCTCGGACGAGCAGTACTTC. Translated, it gives CASSLRSDEQYF.

This clone qualifies as medium-sized. The rearrangement uses TRBV1 and TRBJ2-5; TRBD2 reflects the table's D call only, with no check against the DNA. TRBV1 is assigned pseudogene status. The CDR3 spans 15 residues. The CDR3 is CASSQDGLARETQYF. The CDR3 nucleotides read TGCGCCAGCAGCCAAGATGGGCTAGCGAGGGAGACCCAGTACTTC.

The CDR3 DNA follows: TGTGCCAGCAGCTATCTGACAGGGAGGGTTCAAGAGACCCAGTACTTC. It translates to CASSYLTGRVQETQYF. The V and J genes are TRBV11-3 and TRBJ2-5; D might be TRBD1 or TRBD2, each matching 7 bases. Trimming cost V 4 bases and J 2 bases, with 17 bases left between them. Looked up from germline, CDR1 is SGHNT and CDR2 is YENEEA. The CDR3 is 16 residues long.